This T cell receptor (beta chain) was recovered during a study of cytomegalovirus exposure and HLA in healthy donors. Study-wide results and caveats: Confirmation in vitro established that a few CMV-associated chains were specific for CMV antigens. For most TCR beta V segments, an earlier analysis put the productive rate at about 87% or about 30% of the time. A later analysis appeared to link common viral pathogens to several of the most significant clusters.

The CDR3 has 16 amino acids. V lost 0 bases, J lost 5 bases, and 16 bases lay in between. From germline, CDR1 is MNHNS and CDR2 SASEGT. The primer mix had 60 Vbeta and 13 Jbeta primers. The protocol was immunoSEQ multiplex PCR, while the TCRdb copy is restricted to in-frame clones and leaves out a portion. The sample gives approximately 77,000 clones, around two thirds of which show up once; approximately 5% is in the top ten. Comment on this clone: Antigen specificity is unknown.

The V call is TRBV6-1, the J call TRBJ1-1; D might be TRBD1 (5 bases). Sequencing was performed on PBMCs. This receptor was obtained from a man in his 60s in good health and CMV-seropositive. The CDR3 here is CASSEAWGGLGTEAFF. CDR3 nucleotides: TGTGCCAGCAGTGAAGCGTGGGGGGGTTTAGGGACTGAAGCTTTCTTT.